The T cell receptor beta chain described here comes from a study of T-cell reconstitution after alpha-beta-depleted transplantation in children (dated by TCRdb to the mid-2010s). Study-level background: Using TCR repertoire profiling, the study quantitatively followed how T-cell immune reconstitution unfolded in children after TCRalphabeta/CD19-depleted allogeneic hematopoietic cell transplantation.

Libraries came from PCR. The run used an Illumina HiSeq 2500. TCR library preparation used molecular barcoding, with unique molecular identifiers applied to normalize quantification of the TCRbeta repertoire. TCRdb redid the processing of the public reads, applying fastp at Q25 and MiXCR, and retained in-frame beta chains. Every CDR3 protein is listed once, alongside the most common genes and DNA of its rows. This sample lists around 490,000 distinct CDR3 sequences; approximately 10% were detected once. The top ten clones comprise 14% of the sample. On this clonotype: Its antigen has not been determined. No quality values exist for individual bases; no much larger clone is one base distant.

In the paper's terms, the treatment or condition label means: allogeneic hematopoietic cell transplantation with graft depleted of TCRalphabeta T cells and CD19 B cells. TCRalphabeta/CD19-depleted allogeneic hematopoietic cell grafts were given to the transplant recipients, all of whom were children. The paper's findings and limits, for the study overall: The apparently early recovery of alphabetaT-cell counts about two months after transplant reportedly depended on only several hundred rapidly expanded clones that came from non-depleted graft cells. In some patients, high TCRbeta diversity at day 60 was attributed to recipient T cells and intrathymic progenitors that had survived conditioning. Hyperexpanded clone frequencies declined over subsequent months; after one year, T-cell counts and TCRbeta diversity were mostly attributed to newly produced T cells.

Between the V and J ends, shortened by 1 base and 0 bases respectively, the junction contains 9 bases. Counted from cysteine to phenylalanine, this CDR3 has 16 amino acids. Only the CDR3 part of the read is kept: 48 bases, read in frame from the first base. As encoded in the germline V gene (reference sequence), CDR1 is MNHEY while CDR2 is SMNVEV. The source material was PBMCs, mostly from graft donor cells, sampled 180 days after TCRalphabeta/CD19-depleted stem cell transplant. The receptor's source is a female patient aged 2 to 10 who had a stem cell transplant for aplastic anemia, so the T cells may come from the graft donor. Recombination connected TRBV27 to TRBJ2-2, with no D gene named confidently. DNA sequence: TGTGCCAGCAGTTTATTCGTCTCCTCGAACACCGGGGAGCTGTTTTTT. Translated, it reads CASSLFVSSNTGELFF.